This T cell receptor (beta chain) originates from a study of blood T cell repertoires in COVID-19. Study-wide background: COVID-19 samples, acute and convalescent, were from the United States, Italy and Spain. The analysed material was cDNA or gDNA that came from T cells, B-cell-depleted T cells, or PBMCs.

Under the authors' procedure: Estimates of nucleated cell counts were drawn from the amplification of reference gene primers. Clones were sequenced by immunoSEQ multiplex PCR, and TCRdb holds only the in-frame ones, with some missing. That table furnishes V, J and clone size, whereas the DNA furnished D and trimming. Among 200,000 to 250,000 clones listed, approximately 84% were seen once. The CDR3 consists of 17 residues. Germline V CDR1 and CDR2: SNHLY, FYNNEI. V dropped 6 bases and J dropped 5 bases, with 25 bases sitting between them. Sample: peripheral blood. The TCR comes from a woman in her 30s who had recovered from COVID-19. The chain has TRBV2 and TRBJ2-5; TRBD2 is a possible D gene (7 bases). In nucleotides, the CDR3 is TGTGCCAGCAGAAGGGGCGGACGGGGGGCGGTTAGTGAGACCCAGTACTTC. It translates to CASRRGGRGAVSETQYF.